A single sample is the source of the 6 T cell receptor beta chains below, sequenced in a study of T cell repertoires in cytomegalovirus infection. What these receptors recognize is not known. TCRdb analysed the reads with MiXCR anew, one entry per CDR3 protein. Seen here are 650,000 to 850,000 distinct CDR3 sequences, around 29% observed once, and the top ten hold approximately 14%. This material consisted of cultured CD8+ T cells from PBMCs, taken from culture after CMV antigen stimulation. These receptors were obtained from a human donor in good health (CMV status not recorded). Some clones in this sample may be carry-over from other donors' samples.

This clonotype was observed a handful of times. The chain combines TRBV6-5 with TRBJ2-3, with 8 nucleotides matching TRBD2. Germline lookup yields CDR1 MNHEY and CDR2 SVGAGI. The CDR3 consists of 17 residues. Trimming took 1 base from V and 0 from J; bases not matched to a gene: 6. This chain's CDR3 is CASSYFAGGRSTDTQYF. The CDR3 bases are TGTGCCAGCAGTTACTTCGCGGGGGGCCGAAGCACAGATACGCAGTATTTT.

This chain links TRBV7-1 with TRBJ1-1; 9 bases match TRBD1. TRBV7-1 counts as an open reading frame of uncertain function. The J segment lost 10 bases and the V segment lost 4 bases, leaving 1 base of the junction unmatched. The CDR3 runs 11 residues. The CDR3 is CASSWGQGAFF. CDR3 coding DNA: TGTGCCAGCAGCTGGGGACAGGGAGCTTTCTTT.

This clonotype was seen a handful of times. The chain recombines TRBV10-3 with TRBJ1-1, with TRBD1 identical over 7 bases. V gave up 3 bases and J gave up 7 bases; unmatched junction bases: 2. CDR1 and CDR2 from the germline V gene are ENHRY and SYGVKD. This CDR3 spans 12 amino acids. The CDR3 DNA reads as TGTGCCATCAGTGAAGGGGACAGTGAAGCTTTCTTT. Protein product: CAISEGDSEAFF.

CDR3 sequence (DNA): TGTGCCAGCAGTGAAACCGGGACAGGGGTCACAGATACGCAGTATTTT. Translated: CASSETGTGVTDTQYF. The chain links TRBV6-1 to TRBJ2-3; 10 positions match TRBD1. J lost 2 bases, V lost 2 bases, and 4 bases had no gene match. The CDR3 spans 16 residues. Germline loops: CDR1 MNHNS, CDR2 SASEGT.

Only a few counts were recorded for this clonotype. J is TRBJ2-7 and V is TRBV19, with 7 bases aligning to TRBD1. The CDR3 loop spans 16 amino acids. V lost 5 bases to trimming and J lost 3 bases; unmatched junction nucleotides: 13. CDR1 is LNHDA, CDR2 SQIVND, per germline (reference sequence). The CDR3 DNA is TGTGCCAGTAGTCCGCGGACAGGAGTTATTAGCTACGAGCAGTACTTC. This sequence encodes CASSPRTGVISYEQYF.

This clonotype was detected a few times. The J gene is TRBJ2-1, the V gene TRBV12-3 or TRBV12-4; 10 bases are shared with TRBD1. There are 17 residues in the CDR3. The V segment lost 2 bases and the J segment 5 bases; nucleotides outside the gene matches: 9. The CDR3 DNA reads TGTGCCAGCAGTTTAAAGTTGGGACAGGGGCCGAACAATGAGCAGTTCTTC. As protein: CASSLKLGQGPNNEQFF.